This passage covers 5 T cell receptor beta chains from one sample sequenced in a study of neurological immune-mediated disorders. Via MiXCR, TCRdb re-called the 5' RACE reads, giving one row per CDR3 protein. Of 35,000 to 45,000 distinct CDR3 sequences listed, roughly 14% were seen once; the top ten hold 25% to 30%. The sequenced sample was PBMCs. These receptors were taken from a woman aged 45-65 years with HTLV-1-associated myelopathy (HAM/TSP).

This clonotype has a handful of counts. The chain employs TRBV7-2 and TRBJ1-5; no definite D call. With 1 base removed from V and 8 bases from J, the gap between germline ends came to 9 bases. The CDR3 has 13 residues. The germline V gene encodes CDR1 SGHTA and CDR2 FQGNSA. DNA of the CDR3: TGTGCCAGCAGCTTAGGGGTAGGCAAGCCCCAGCATTTT. Translated, it gives CASSLGVGKPQHF.

This clonotype was seen at least ten times. The rearrangement uses TRBV12-3 or TRBV12-4 and TRBJ2-1; 9 bases align to TRBD1. The CDR3 extends over 14 amino acids. With 5 bases clipped from V and 9 bases from J, the junction kept 8 bases outside the gene matches. The CDR3 DNA follows: TGTGCCAGCAGTCCGGGACAGGGCTATACTGAGCAGTTCTTC. Encoded protein: CASSPGQGYTEQFF.

This clonotype occurred many times. The rearrangement uses TRBV9 and TRBJ1-4; the D is unclear. V was clipped by 1 base and J by 0 bases, with 16 bases between them. The CDR3 runs 18 residues. CDR1 and CDR2 from the germline V gene are SGDLS and YYNGEE. CDR3 sequence reads: CASSVSSEGWATNEKLFF. DNA for the CDR3: TGTGCCAGCAGCGTATCGAGTGAGGGCTGGGCAACTAATGAAAAACTGTTTTTT. Filled out from reference TRBV9 and TRBJ1-4, the complete variable domain reads DSGVTQTPKHLITATGQRVTLRCSPRSGDLSVYWYQQSLDQGLQFLIQYYNGEERAKGNILERFSAQQFPDLHSELNLSSLELGDSALYFCASSVSSEGWATNEKLFFGSGTQLSVL.

This clonotype was seen repeatedly, ten times or more. The chain couples TRBV27 to TRBJ1-6; perhaps TRBD1 as D (5 bases). This CDR3 is 18 amino acids long. Looked up from germline, CDR1 is MNHEY and CDR2 is SMNVEV (reference sequence). With 0 bases removed from V and 7 bases from J, the gap between germline ends came to 19 bases. The CDR3 nucleotides are TGTGCCAGCAGTTTATCCCGGGGTGGGGGTACCTCCAATTCACCCCTCCACTTT. This gives the protein CASSLSRGGGTSNSPLHF.

This clonotype has at least ten counts. V usage is TRBV19 and J usage is TRBJ2-5; 10 bases line up with TRBD1. CDR1 LNHDA and CDR2 SQIVND come from the germline V gene (reference sequence). The V and J ends lost 3 bases and 5 bases, in that order; junction bases with no gene match: 6. This CDR3 has 15 amino acids. CDR3: CASSMGQGITETQYF. CDR3 nucleotide sequence: TGTGCCAGTAGTATGGGACAGGGGATAACCGAGACCCAGTACTTC.